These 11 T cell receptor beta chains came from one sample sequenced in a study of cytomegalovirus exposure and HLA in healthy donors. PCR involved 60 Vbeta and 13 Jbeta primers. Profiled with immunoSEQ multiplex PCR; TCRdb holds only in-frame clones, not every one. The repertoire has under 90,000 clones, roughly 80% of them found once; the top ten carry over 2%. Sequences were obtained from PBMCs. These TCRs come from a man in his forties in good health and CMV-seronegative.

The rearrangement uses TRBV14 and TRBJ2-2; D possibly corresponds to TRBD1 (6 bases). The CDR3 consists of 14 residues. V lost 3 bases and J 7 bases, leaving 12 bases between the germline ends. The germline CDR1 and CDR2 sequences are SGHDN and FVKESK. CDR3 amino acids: CASSQIQGNGELFF. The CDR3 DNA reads TGTGCCAGCAGCCAGATACAGGGTAACGGGGAGCTGTTTTTT. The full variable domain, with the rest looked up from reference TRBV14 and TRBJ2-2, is EAGVTQFPSHSVIEKGQTVTLRCDPISGHDNLYWYRRVMGKEIKFLLHFVKESKQDESGMPNNRFLAERTGGTYSTLKVQPAELEDSGVYFCASSQIQGNGELFFGEGSRLTVL.

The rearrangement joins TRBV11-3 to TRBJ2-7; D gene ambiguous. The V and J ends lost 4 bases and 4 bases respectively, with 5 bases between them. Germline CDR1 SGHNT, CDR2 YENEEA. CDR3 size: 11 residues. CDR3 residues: CASSSSYEQYF. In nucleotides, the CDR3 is TGTGCCAGCAGCTCCAGTTACGAGCAGTACTTC.

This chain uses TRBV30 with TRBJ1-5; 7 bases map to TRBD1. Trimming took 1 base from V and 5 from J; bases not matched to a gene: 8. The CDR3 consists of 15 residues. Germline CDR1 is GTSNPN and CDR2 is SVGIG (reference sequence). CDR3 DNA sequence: TGTGCCTGGAGTGATAGACAGGGCGCAGATCAGCCCCAGCATTTT. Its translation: CAWSDRQGADQPQHF.

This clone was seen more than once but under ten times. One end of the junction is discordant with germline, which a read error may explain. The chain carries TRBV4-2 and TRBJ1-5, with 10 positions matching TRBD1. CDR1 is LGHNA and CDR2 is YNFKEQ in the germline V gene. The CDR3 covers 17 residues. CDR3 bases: TGTGTCAGCAGCGACCGGGACAGGGGATGGAGCAATCAGCCCCAGCATTTT. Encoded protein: CVSSDRDRGWSNQPQHF.

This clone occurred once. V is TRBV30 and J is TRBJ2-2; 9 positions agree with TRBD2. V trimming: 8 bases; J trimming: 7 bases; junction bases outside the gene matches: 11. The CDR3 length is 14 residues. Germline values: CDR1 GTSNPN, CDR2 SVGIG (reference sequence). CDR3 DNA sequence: TGTGCCGGAAAGATAGCGGGAGCCGTCGGGGAGCTGTTTTTT. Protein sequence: CAGKIAGAVGELFF.

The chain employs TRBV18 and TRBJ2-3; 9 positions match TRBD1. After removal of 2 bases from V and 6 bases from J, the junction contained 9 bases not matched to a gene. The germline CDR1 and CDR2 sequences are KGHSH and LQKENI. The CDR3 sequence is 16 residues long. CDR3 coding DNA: TGTGCCAGCTCACCATTAGGAACAGGGGGCATCGATACGCAGTATTTT. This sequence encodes CASSPLGTGGIDTQYF. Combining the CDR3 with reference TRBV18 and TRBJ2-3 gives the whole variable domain NAGVMQNPRHLVRRRGQEARLRCSPMKGHSHVYWYRQLPEEGLKFMVYLQKENIIDESGMPKERFSAEFPKEGPSILRIQQVVRGDSAAYFCASSPLGTGGIDTQYFGPGTRLTVL.

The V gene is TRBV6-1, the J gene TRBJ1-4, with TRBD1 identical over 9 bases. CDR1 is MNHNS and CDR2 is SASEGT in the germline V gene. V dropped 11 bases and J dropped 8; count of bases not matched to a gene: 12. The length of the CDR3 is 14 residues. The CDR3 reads CASSRGQGGEKLFF. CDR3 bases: TGTGCCTCCTCAAGGGGACAGGGAGGCGAAAAACTGTTTTTT.

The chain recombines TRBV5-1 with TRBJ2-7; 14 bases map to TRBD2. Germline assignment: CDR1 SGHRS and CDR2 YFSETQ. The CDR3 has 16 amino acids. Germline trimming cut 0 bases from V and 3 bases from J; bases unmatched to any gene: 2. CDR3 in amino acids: CASSLEGLAGGYEQYF. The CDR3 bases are TGCGCCAGCAGCTTGGAAGGACTAGCGGGGGGCTACGAGCAGTACTTC. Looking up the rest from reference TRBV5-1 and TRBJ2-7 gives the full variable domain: KAGVTQTPRYLIKTRGQQVTLSCSPISGHRSVSWYQQTPGQGLQFLFEYFSETQRNKGNFPGRFSGRQFSNSRSEMNVSTLELGDSALYLCASSLEGLAGGYEQYFGPGTRLTVT.

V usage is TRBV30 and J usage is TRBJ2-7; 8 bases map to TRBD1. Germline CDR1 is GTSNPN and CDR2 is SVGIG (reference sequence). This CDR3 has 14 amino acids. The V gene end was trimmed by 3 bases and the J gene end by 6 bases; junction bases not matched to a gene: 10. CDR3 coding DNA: TGTGCCTGGAGCGCGGACAGGGCGTACCGCGAGCAGTACTTC. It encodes CAWSADRAYREQYF.

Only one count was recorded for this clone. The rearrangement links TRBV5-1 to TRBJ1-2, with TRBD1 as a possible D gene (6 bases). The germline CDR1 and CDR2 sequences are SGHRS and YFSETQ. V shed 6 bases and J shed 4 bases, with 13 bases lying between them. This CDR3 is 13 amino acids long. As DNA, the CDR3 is TGCGCCAGCACCCTGGGGGCGACCTATGGCTACACCTTC. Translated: CASTLGATYGYTF. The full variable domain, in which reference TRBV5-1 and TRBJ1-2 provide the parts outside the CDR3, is KAGVTQTPRYLIKTRGQQVTLSCSPISGHRSVSWYQQTPGQGLQFLFEYFSETQRNKGNFPGRFSGRQFSNSRSEMNVSTLELGDSALYLCASTLGATYGYTFGSGTRLTVV.

CDR3 DNA: TGTGCCAGCAGCGTAGAGGTGAGGAACAATGAGCAGTTCTTC. Translation gives CASSVEVRNNEQFF. The chain carries TRBV9 and TRBJ2-1; the D is unclear. The CDR3 consists of 14 residues. Trimming pared 0 bases from V and 5 bases from J, leaving 9 bases between. Looked up from germline, CDR1 is SGDLS and CDR2 is YYNGEE. The variable domain in full, with the rest retrieved from reference TRBV9 and TRBJ2-1, is DSGVTQTPKHLITATGQRVTLRCSPRSGDLSVYWYQQSLDQGLQFLIQYYNGEERAKGNILERFSAQQFPDLHSELNLSSLELGDSALYFCASSVEVRNNEQFFGPGTRLTVL.